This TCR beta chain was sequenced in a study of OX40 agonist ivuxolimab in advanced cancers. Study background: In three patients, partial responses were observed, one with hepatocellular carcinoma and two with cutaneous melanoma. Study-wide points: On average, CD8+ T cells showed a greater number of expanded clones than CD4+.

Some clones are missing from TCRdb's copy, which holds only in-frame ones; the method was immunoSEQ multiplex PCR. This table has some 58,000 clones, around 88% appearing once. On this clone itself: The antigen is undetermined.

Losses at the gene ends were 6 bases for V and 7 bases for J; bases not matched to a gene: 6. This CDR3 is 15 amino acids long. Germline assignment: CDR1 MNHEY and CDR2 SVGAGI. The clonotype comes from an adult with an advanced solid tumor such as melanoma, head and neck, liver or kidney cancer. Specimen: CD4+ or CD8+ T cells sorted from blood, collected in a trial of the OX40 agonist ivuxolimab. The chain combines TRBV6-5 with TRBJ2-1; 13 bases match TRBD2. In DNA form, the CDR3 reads TGTGCCAGCAGGAGGACTAGCGGGAGAAGGAATGAGCAGTTCTTC. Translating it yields CASRRTSGRRNEQFF.